This T cell receptor beta chain was documented in a study of cytomegalovirus exposure and HLA in healthy donors. Study-wide findings and caveats: Later analysis identified a missense DCLRE1C variant that was linked to TCR beta V- and J-gene trimming. Previous analysis showed most TCR beta V segments were productive about 87% or about 30% of the time. Later, TCR association rates were found to vary by HLA locus, highest for DRB1 and lowest for HLA-C.

13 Jbeta primers and 60 Vbeta primers were used for the PCR. Assay: immunoSEQ multiplex PCR; the TCRdb copy retains only in-frame clones and omits some. This sample has about 200,000 clones, with around three quarters found just once. The donors were healthy bone marrow donors. Germline CDR1 SEHNR, CDR2 FQNEAQ (reference sequence). This CDR3 is 15 amino acids long. Turning to this clone: Its antigen is unknown. Its ends do not fully match the called genes, so a read error is possible.

The specimen sequenced was PBMCs. V usage is TRBV7-9 and J usage is TRBJ2-7, with 10 positions matching TRBD1. The sequence came from a man aged 35 to 55 in good health and CMV-seronegative. The CDR3 loop is CSSSRPDRGSYEQYF. The CDR3 coding sequence is TGTTCCAGCAGCCGACCGGACAGGGGGTCTTACGAGCAGTACTTC.